This TCR beta chain was sequenced for a study of CD8+ T cells in alopecia areata. Described treatment: oral pan-JAK inhibitor, 5-10 mg twice daily. cDNA reverse transcribed from extracted RNA served as the sequencing template. Only in-frame clones appear in the TCRdb table, and some are missing; sequencing was by immunoSEQ multiplex PCR. The sample holds under 150,000 clones, roughly 82% seen once. Study-wide results and caveats: Sequencing of scalp tissue also captures the resident alphabeta T cells of normal skin.

Germline-derived CDR1 and CDR2 are MGHRA and YSYEKL. The V end lost 0 bases, the J end lost 2 bases, and 6 bases lay between the germline ends. The CDR3 extends over 14 amino acids. Worth noting for this clone: The antigen is undetermined.

The clonotype was recovered from a human donor with alopecia areata. Material: CD8+ T cells sorted from blood, obtained at week 4, from a patient treated with tofacitinib. V usage is TRBV4-1 and J usage is TRBJ2-3, with D hard to call. CDR3 amino acids: CASSQEPYTDTQYF. For the CDR3, the DNA is TGCGCCAGCAGCCAAGAGCCCTACACAGATACGCAGTATTTT.